This section outlines one TCR beta chain sequence together with its context. The V and J ends lost 5 bases and 0 bases respectively, with 7 bases between them. The CDR3 totals 13 residues. Germline CDR1 SGHVS, CDR2 FQNEAQ. The sample belongs to a study of blood T cell repertoires in COVID-19. Original analysis: By means of reference gene primer amplification, nucleated cell counts were estimated. TCRdb's copy holds only in-frame clones and misses some; the assay was immunoSEQ multiplex PCR. That table furnishes V, J and clone size, whereas the DNA furnished D and trimming. The sample contains some 140,000 clones, approximately 86% of which appear only once.

The origin of this receptor is a woman in her forties or fifties who had recovered from COVID-19. The rearrangement joins TRBV7-8 to TRBJ1-1; D not certain. Sequencing was done on a sample of peripheral blood. CDR3 region: CASSLELNTEAFF. The CDR3 coding sequence is TGTGCCAGCAGCCTCGAGCTGAACACTGAAGCTTTCTTT.